The 5 T cell receptor beta chains below come from one sample, sequenced in a study of regulatory T cells. These receptors have no identified antigens. Amplification used 52 TRBV primers and 13 TRBJ primers. Only in-frame clones appear in the TCRdb table, and some are missing; sequencing was by immunoSEQ multiplex PCR. The sample holds about 28,000 clones, 85% to 95% seen once. Study-wide findings and caveats: In CD3G-deficient patients, conventional CD4+ T cells were enriched for hydrophobic CDR3 residues at positions 6 and 7.

Sequencing input: conventional CD4+ T cells sorted from blood. Receptors originate from a person aged 18 to 30 with CD3G deficiency.

The CDR3, as DNA: TGTGCCAGCAGCAGGACAGAAATCGGGGAGCTGTTTTTT. Translating it yields CASSRTEIGELFF. The chain recombines TRBV7-9 with TRBJ2-2; D perhaps matches TRBD1 (6 bases). The germline V and J ends were trimmed by 5 bases and 7 bases, with 11 bases remaining between them. CDR1 and CDR2 from the germline V gene are SEHNR and FQNEAQ (reference sequence). The CDR3 length is 13 residues.

The CDR3 bases are TGTGCCATCAGTGACAGGGCTGGCTATGGCTACACCTTC. This translates into CAISDRAGYGYTF. This rearrangement joins TRBV10-3 to TRBJ1-2; tentative D call: TRBD1 (5 bases). The CDR3 contains 13 residues. Per the germline V gene, CDR1 is ENHRY and CDR2 is SYGVKD. Between the trimmed V and J ends, which lost 3 bases and 4 bases, there was a span of 9 bases.

CDR3 in amino acids: CASTRSGGGNTEAFF. CDR3 sequence (DNA): TGTGCCAGCACCCGATCGGGGGGTGGGAACACTGAAGCTTTCTTT. The chain combines TRBV6-5 with TRBJ1-1; weak D call: TRBD1 (5 bases). This CDR3 is 15 amino acids long. Trimming removed 7 bases at V and 1 base at J, with 16 bases between. Per germline, CDR1 MNHEY and CDR2 SVGAGI.

The chain uses TRBV6-6 and TRBJ2-1; 9 bases line up with TRBD1. V lost 0 bases to trimming and J lost 7 bases; unmatched junction nucleotides: 4. The germline V gene has CDR1 MNHNY and CDR2 SVGAGI (reference sequence). The CDR3 is 15 residues long. The CDR3 DNA reads TGTGCCAGCAGTTACTCAGGACAGGGGAAGAATGAGCAGTTCTTC. Translation gives CASSYSGQGKNEQFF.

The chain joins TRBV6-6 to TRBJ1-1; D possibly corresponds to TRBD1 (5 bases). There are 13 residues in the CDR3. Germline-derived CDR1 and CDR2 are MNHNY and SVGAGI (reference sequence). Trimming took off 2 bases at V and 6 bases at J, with 10 bases between the two ends. Here the CDR3 DNA reads TGTGCCAGCAGTTACAGGGGAGGGTCTGAAGCTTTCTTT. Its protein is CASSYRGGSEAFF.